Sequencing of this T cell receptor (beta chain) was carried out in a study of human T cells and chemical hapten exposure (dated by TCRdb to about 2021). For the wider study: For sensitization, 2% DPC in acetone was applied to a roughly 2 cm by roughly 2 cm area of upper inner arm skin. Throughout the roughly 26-week study period, patients were also given weekly therapeutic DPC doses on the scalp. Patch tests used Finn chambers with 0.01% DPC on the upper back, scored after 6 days by International Contact Dermatitis Research Group standards. Most of the patients in the cohort were female, and the cohort covered alopecia areata with under or over 50% scalp involvement, alopecia totalis and alopecia universalis. Libraries were pooled for sequencing, and per-sample TCR yields varied mainly because of small differences in library volumes within the pool. This study followed changes in the peripheral blood TCR repertoire in vivo during primary and secondary sensitization of alopecia patients to the hapten diphenylcyclopropenone (DPC). Blood samples were taken from patients before sensitization (week 0) and at 2, 6 and about 24 weeks after DPC sensitization. For TCR sequencing, blood came from 25 to 35 alopecia patients at anywhere from one to four time points (pre-sensitization, 2, 6 and 24 weeks).

Sequences SGHTA (CDR1) and FQGNSA (CDR2) are obtained from the germline V gene. The CDR3 covers 15 residues, taking in both the cysteine and the phenylalanine. Only the CDR3 part of the read is kept: 45 bases, read in frame from the first base. From V the trimming removes 0 bases and from J it removes 3 bases, while the gene matches leave 5 bases of the junction unaccounted for. To note about this clonotype: Its antigen is unknown. Qualities for individual bases were not recorded, and no much larger clone is one base off.

What the time point label conveys for this sample: patch test 3, about 24 weeks after DPC sensitization. Read against the paper, the sample's treatment or condition label means: therapeutic diphenylcyclopropenone sensitization with weekly scalp DPC. At each patch-test visit, blood was drawn before the patch test was applied. Eligible patients were aged 18 to 70, diagnosed with alopecia, deemed suitable for DPC therapy, and excluded if pregnant. Unfractionated whole blood was collected in Tempus Blood RNA tubes, and total RNA was extracted from that blood. Libraries were built with RACE. TCRdb names NextSeq 500 as the instrument used. During library preparation, unique molecular identifiers were attached to individual cDNA molecules so that TCRs could be counted in a quantitative, reproducible way. From each blood RNA sample, both TCR alpha and TCR beta chains were sequenced. On the authors' methods: The median number of TCRs per sample was around 96,000, ranging from roughly 23,224 to 690,600. The Decombinator software suite was used to annotate V, J and CDR3 in the TCR reads. Every sample was subsampled to the same number of TCRs (28,000) for the PS versus PT1 abundance plots. TCRs were defined as expanded if absent before sensitization and observed at least eight times at the 2-week time point. Using fastp at Q25 and MiXCR, TCRdb reprocessed the public reads and kept productive beta chains. When rows share a CDR3 protein, they turn into one entry using the most common DNA and genes. TCRdb's processing, not the study's, gives the V and J calls here. The sample table shows 80,000 to 100,000 distinct CDR3 sequences, and 25% to 35% are seen once. The ten largest clones represent about 9.3% of the sample.

Summary of the overall study and its limitations: Expanded TCRs formed significantly more large CDR3 similarity clusters than pre-sensitization or healthy control sets, consistent with antigen-driven responses. All patients had alopecia, a presumed autoimmune disease, so their immune response might differ from that of healthy individuals. No change with DPC sensitization was found in the number of TCRs above 1 in 1000 frequency, and no evidence of global repertoire structure alterations was found. Patch test score correlated positively with the number of PT1 expanded TCRs, reaching significance at thresholds 8, 16 and 32 but not at 4. Repeated subsampling changed both the strength of the expansion versus patch-test correlation and the threshold at which the correlation became significant.

In this chain, TRBV7-2 is recombined with TRBJ2-7, with 7 bases in between that match TRBD2. The sequencing here drew on whole blood, taken in connection with sensitization to the hapten diphenylcyclopropenone (DPC). This TCR derives from a man aged 40-49 years with alopecia areata. Some clones in this sample may be carry-over from other donors' samples. The nucleotide sequence is TGTGCCAGCAGCTTAGCGGGAGGGCCGGTCTACGAGCAGTACTTC. Its translation is CASSLAGGPVYEQYF. The CDR3 plus the reference TRBV7-2 and TRBJ2-7 genes for the other parts give the full variable domain: GAGVSQSPSNKVTEKGKDVELRCDPISGHTALYWYRQSLGQGLEFLIYFQGNSAPDKSGLPSDRFSAERTGGSVSTLTIQRTQQEDSAVYLCASSLAGGPVYEQYFGPGTRLTVT.